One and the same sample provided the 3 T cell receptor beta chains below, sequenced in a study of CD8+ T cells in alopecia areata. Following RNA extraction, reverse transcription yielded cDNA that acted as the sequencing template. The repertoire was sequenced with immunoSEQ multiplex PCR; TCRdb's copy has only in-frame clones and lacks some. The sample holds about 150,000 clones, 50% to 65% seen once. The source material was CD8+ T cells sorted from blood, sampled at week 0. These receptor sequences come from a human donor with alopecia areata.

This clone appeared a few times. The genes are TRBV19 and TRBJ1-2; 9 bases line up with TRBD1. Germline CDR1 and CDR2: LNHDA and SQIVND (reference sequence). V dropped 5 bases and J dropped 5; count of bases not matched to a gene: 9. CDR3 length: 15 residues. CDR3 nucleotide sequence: TGTGCCAGTAGTCCAAGAAGCGGACAGGGGTATGGCTACACCTTC. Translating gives CASSPRSGQGYGYTF.

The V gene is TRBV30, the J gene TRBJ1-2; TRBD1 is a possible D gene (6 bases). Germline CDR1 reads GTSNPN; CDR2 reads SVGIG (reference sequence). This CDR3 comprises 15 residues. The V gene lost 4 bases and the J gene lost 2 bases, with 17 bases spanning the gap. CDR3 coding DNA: TGTGCCTGGACCTTTCACCGGGACACGAACTATGGCTACACCTTC. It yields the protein CAWTFHRDTNYGYTF.

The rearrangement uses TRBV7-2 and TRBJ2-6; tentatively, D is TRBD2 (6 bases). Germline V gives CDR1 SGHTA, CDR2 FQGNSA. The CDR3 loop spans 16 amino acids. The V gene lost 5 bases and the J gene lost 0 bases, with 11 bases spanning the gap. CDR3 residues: CASSQDSGSGANVLTF. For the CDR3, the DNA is TGTGCCAGCAGCCAAGATAGCGGCTCTGGGGCCAACGTCCTGACTTTC.